This TCR beta chain was recorded in a study of T cell responses to AZD1222 COVID-19 vaccine. Study as a whole: Some second doses came at about 4 weeks and others at about 12 weeks; these were pooled. Study-wide results and limits: Every sample of the repertoires postdated the peak T cell response.

V lost 4 bases, J lost 5 bases, and 8 bases stayed unmatched. This CDR3 has 16 amino acids. Germline V gene data show CDR1 as LNHNV and CDR2 as YYDKDF (reference sequence). Sequenced by immunoSEQ multiplex PCR; TCRdb stores in-frame clones only, minus some. Among about 130,000 clones listed, approximately 86% were seen once. Points on this clone: Its antigen is still unknown.

The sample consisted of peripheral blood, taken on day 0 of AZD1222 vaccination. The clonotype originates from an adult in good health. The chain combines TRBV15 with TRBJ2-1; TRBD2 matches 10 bases. CDR3 sequence: CATSKAASGGNNEQFF. CDR3 DNA: TGTGCCACCAGCAAGGCGGCTAGCGGGGGCAACAATGAGCAGTTCTTC.